The 6 T cell receptor beta chains below all came from one sample that was sequenced in a study of T cell clonality in common variable immunodeficiency (dated by TCRdb to between 2014 and 2017). Libraries were built with the immunoSEQ multiplex PCR assay. The source is immuneACCESS, and TCRdb retained only in-frame sequences with V and J called. Part of the clones is not carried over; for the studies checked, unresolved V genes explain less than half of this, and the remainder is unexplained. This sample was tabulated with 50,000 or so clones, among which there are no singletons. The top ten hold around 3.7% of the sample. The sequenced sample consisted of peripheral blood mononuclear cells. These receptors were collected from a person aged 18-70 years in good health.

The table lists this clone with many counts. The CDR3 end falls 3 residues outside the read, so it is completed with the germline J gene. V gene TRBV20-1 combines with J gene TRBJ2-2; 8 nucleotides align to TRBD2. V dropped 0 bases and J dropped 3; count of bases not matched to a gene: 3. Per germline, CDR1 DFQATT and CDR2 SNEGSKA (reference sequence). The length of the CDR3 is 15 residues. The CDR3 protein is CSARDVLADTGELFF. The part of the CDR3 DNA that was read is TGCAGTGCTAGAGATGTACTAGCGGACACCGGGGAG.

Ten or more counts support this clone. From the germline J gene comes the end of the CDR3, since the read stops 3 residues before it. V usage is TRBV30 and J usage is TRBJ1-1; 10 positions match TRBD1. Germline assignment: CDR1 GTSNPN and CDR2 SVGIG (reference sequence). The V segment lost 3 bases and the J segment 5 bases; nucleotides outside the gene matches: 6. The CDR3 extends over 14 amino acids. CDR3 in amino acids: CAWRDRGLWTEAFF. CDR3 DNA, as far as it was read: TGTGCCTGGAGGGACAGGGGGTTGTGGACTGAA.

Remarks on this clone: The CDR3 end falls 3 residues outside the read, so it is completed with the germline J gene. This chain joins TRBV19 and TRBJ1-5; 10 bases map to TRBD1. V dropped 7 bases and J dropped 5; count of bases not matched to a gene: 8. Per the germline V gene, CDR1 is LNHDA and CDR2 is SQIVND (reference sequence). The CDR3 runs to 15 residues. The CDR3: CASTSTGGLYQPQHF. The part of the CDR3 DNA that was read is TGTGCCAGTACTTCGACAGGGGGCCTGTATCAGCCC.

This clone has a count of ten or more. The sequence runs out 3 residues before the end of the CDR3; the remainder is reconstructed from the germline J gene. V and J are TRBV30 and TRBJ2-7; D is uncertain. CDR3 length: 11 amino acids. Germline V lookup: CDR1 GTSNPN, CDR2 SVGIG (reference sequence). Trimming cost V 3 bases and J 4 bases, with 7 bases left between them. CDR3 DNA (partial): TGTGCCTGGAGCCGCCAGTACGAG. Amino acid sequence: CAWSRQYE. The whole CDR3 is CAWSRQYEQYF.

This clone has a count of ten or more. Read sequence stops 3 residues before the CDR3 end, and the germline J gene provides the missing end. The V gene is TRBV20-1, the J gene TRBJ1-1; 7 bases fit TRBD1. V dropped 0 bases and J dropped 5; count of bases not matched to a gene: 9. CDR3 size: 15 residues. Germline CDR1 and CDR2: DFQATT and SNEGSKA (reference sequence). Partial CDR3 DNA: TGCAGTGCTAGAGACACAGGGGCGGTATCGACTGAA. Translation gives CSARDTGAVSTE. The entire CDR3 protein reads CSARDTGAVSTEAFF.

As concerns this clone: The CDR3 end lies 3 residues beyond the end of the read and is filled in from the germline J gene. V usage is TRBV7-9 and J usage is TRBJ1-2, with TRBD1 as a possible D gene (5 bases). Per germline, CDR1 SEHNR and CDR2 FQNEAQ (reference sequence). The CDR3 extends over 13 amino acids. Here the CDR3 reads CASSLAGLNDYTF. CDR3 DNA, as far as it was read: TGTGCCAGCAGCTTAGCGGGGCTCAATGAC.